Ten or more counts support the clone carrying this T cell receptor beta chain. TCR beta CDR3 sequences were amplified from RNA transcripts. The HTBI primer set served for first-round RT-PCR of the TCR CDR3. From the multiplex PCR reads, TCRdb called clonotypes with MiXCR, one entry per CDR3 protein. The sample records 360,000 or so distinct CDR3 sequences, approximately 19% being singletons. CDR3 size: 14 residues. The V end lost 1 base, the J end lost 0 bases, and 7 bases lay between the germline ends. The germline CDR1 and CDR2 sequences are SGHDN and FVKESK. The source of the sample is a study of T cells in Graves' hyperthyroidism and ophthalmopathy.

The TCR comes from a young woman with Graves' hyperthyroidism. The rearrangement links TRBV14 to TRBJ2-7; D remains ambiguous. The sample consisted of blood. The CDR3: CASSQAHFSYEQYF. CDR3 coding DNA: TGTGCCAGCAGCCAAGCCCATTTCTCCTACGAGCAGTACTTC.